Included here is one T cell receptor beta chain sequence, with context. This sample is drawn from a study of blood T cell repertoires in COVID-19. The germline V gene encodes CDR1 GTSNPN and CDR2 SVGIG (reference sequence). The CDR3 contains 12 residues. The V end lost 5 bases, the J end lost 9 bases, and 14 bases lay between the germline ends. Generated by immunoSEQ multiplex PCR, the TCRdb table keeps only in-frame clones and is missing some. Of 95,000 to 150,000 clones listed, approximately 87% are singletons. The clonotype originates from a woman aged 70-85 years with acute or convalescent COVID-19. Sequencing used peripheral blood. The chain carries TRBV30 and TRBJ1-5; D call uncertain. CDR3 sequence (DNA): TGTGCCTGGTCCCGGGAAGGGTTGCCCCAGCATTTT. Its translation: CAWSREGLPQHF.